This TCR beta chain was sequenced in a study of lymphopenia after photon versus proton radiotherapy. Study-level findings and limits: Larger post-nadir TCR diversity loss correlated inversely with survival in deceased patients. After lymphocyte nadir, photon-treated repertoires showed oligoclonal expansion, especially CD8+ Temra.

Libraries were prepared by immunoSEQ multiplex PCR; TCRdb keeps only in-frame clonotypes and omits some of them. The repertoire has approximately 58,000 clones, around 83% of them found once; the top ten carry roughly 29%. For this clone: Its specificity is not known. The same CDR3 can be traced to other DNA sequences in this sample.

From germline, CDR1 is MNHEY and CDR2 SMNVEV (reference sequence). The CDR3 has 12 residues. The V and J ends lost 6 bases and 4 bases respectively, with 10 bases between them. The source material was peripheral blood, sampled from a patient treated with photon-based radiotherapy. The TCR sequence derives from a man aged 45-60 years with gastric cancer. V and J are TRBV27 and TRBJ2-7, with D possibly called TRBD1 or TRBD2 (5 bases each). DNA for the CDR3: TGTGCCAGCAGGGGGGATTTTTACGAGCAGTACTTC. Residues: CASRGDFYEQYF.